The 18 T cell receptor beta chains presented below share a single source sample, sequenced in a study of blood T cells in healthy people across ages. Alongside a J-beta primer mix, a sample-barcoded 5' primer served in a second PCR lasting about 7 to 11 cycles. TCRdb re-called the 5' RACE reads with MiXCR, one entry per CDR3 protein. The table includes 700,000 to 800,000 distinct CDR3 sequences, 43% detected once. Sequencing was performed on blood. Receptors originate from a woman in her sixties in good health.

With regard to this clonotype: This may be a read error, as it is one base from a much larger clone. V gene TRBV10-3 combines with J gene TRBJ2-1; no definite D call. This CDR3 contains 13 residues. The ends were cut back, 4 bases at V and 13 bases at J, with 17 bases in the middle. Germline CDR1 reads ENHRY; CDR2 reads SYGVKD. This CDR3 is CAISGSGKETQFF. The CDR3 nucleotides read TGTGCCATCAGTGGGTCAGGTAAAGAGACCCAGTTCTTC.

As to this clonotype: This may be a read error, as it is one base from a much larger clone. The V gene is TRBV29-1, the J gene TRBJ2-5; 12 positions match TRBD2. V gave up 6 bases and J gave up 11 bases; unmatched junction bases: 10. CDR1 is SQVTM and CDR2 is ANQGSEA in the germline V gene. The CDR3 sequence is 13 residues long. CDR3 bases: TGCAGCGTGGATAAGGGACTAGCGGGTGAGCAGTACTTC. Translated: CSVDKGLAGEQYF.

V usage is TRBV5-1 and J usage is TRBJ1-5, with 11 bases lining up with TRBD1. This CDR3 region has 14 residues. Germline CDR1 SGHRS, CDR2 YFSETQ. V dropped 3 bases and J dropped 10; count of bases not matched to a gene: 6. CDR3 amino acids: CASSSGQGVGPQHF. CDR3 sequence (DNA): TGCGCCAGCAGCTCGGGACAGGGGGTTGGTCCCCAGCATTTT.

This clonotype occurred a few times. The chain is built from TRBV10-1 and TRBJ2-3, with unresolved D. Germline V gene sequence: CDR1 WNHNN, CDR2 SYGVQD (reference sequence). This CDR3 spans 11 amino acids. Trimming pared 6 bases from V and 5 bases from J, leaving 6 bases between. CDR3 nucleotides: TGCGCCAGCAGATCGGGAGATACGCAGTATTTT. This translates into CASRSGDTQYF.

This clonotype was seen only a few times. V and J are TRBV10-3 and TRBJ1-2, with TRBD1 identical over 7 bases. Germline loops: CDR1 ENHRY, CDR2 SYGVKD. This CDR3 spans 12 amino acids. Trimming removed 5 bases from V and 4 bases from J; junction bases left unmatched: 1. The CDR3 reads CAISRTGYGYTF. CDR3 sequence (DNA): TGTGCCATCAGTAGGACAGGCTATGGCTACACCTTC.

V is TRBV20-1 and J is TRBJ1-6; D uncertain. V was trimmed by 2 bases and J by 9 bases, leaving 8 bases between them. The CDR3 totals 12 residues. Germline lookup yields CDR1 DFQATT and CDR2 SNEGSKA (reference sequence). In nucleotides, the CDR3 is TGCAGTGCTAGAAGGGATTCTTCACCCCTCCACTTT. Encoded protein: CSARRDSSPLHF.

The gene calls are TRBV6-2 or TRBV6-3 and TRBJ2-1; maybe TRBD2 (7 bases). The CDR3 length is 16 residues. From germline, CDR1 is MNHEY and CDR2 SVGEGT. V was clipped by 6 bases and J by 3 bases, with 18 bases between them. CDR3 residues: CASRDPGGAVYNEQFF. As DNA, the CDR3 is TGTGCCAGCAGGGATCCGGGGGGCGCCGTCTACAATGAGCAGTTCTTC.

This chain joins TRBV20-1 and TRBJ2-7, with 9 bases fitting TRBD1. V was pared by 2 bases and J by 3 bases, with 8 bases of the junction left unmatched. There are 15 residues in the CDR3. Germline CDR1 is DFQATT and CDR2 is SNEGSKA (reference sequence). The CDR3 sequence is CSARSGQGHFYEQYF. CDR3 nucleotide sequence: TGCAGTGCTAGATCGGGACAGGGACACTTCTACGAGCAGTACTTC.

The rearrangement uses TRBV20-1 and TRBJ2-3; TRBD2 might be the D (6 bases). Germline lookup yields CDR1 DFQATT and CDR2 SNEGSKA (reference sequence). The V end was cut by 4 bases, the J end by 7 bases, with 18 bases between. The CDR3 loop spans 14 amino acids. CDR3 sequence (DNA): TGCAGTGCTAACCGCGGGGCGGGCTCCCATACGCAGTATTTT. Its protein is CSANRGAGSHTQYF.

This clonotype was seen a handful of times. This chain uses TRBV5-1 with TRBJ2-5; D is unresolved. The CDR3 contains 13 residues. CDR1 SGHRS and CDR2 YFSETQ come from the germline V gene. The V end was cut by 2 bases, the J end by 5 bases, with 10 bases between. The CDR3 DNA is TGCGCCAGCAGCTTTCCGGAGTCGGAGACCCAGTACTTC. Amino acids: CASSFPESETQYF.

This clonotype was seen only a few times. The chain is built from TRBV6-2 or TRBV6-3 and TRBJ2-3; 8 bases line up with TRBD2. CDR3 length: 15 residues. Germline CDR1 is MNHEY and CDR2 is SVGEGT. Losses at the gene ends were 6 bases for V and 4 bases for J; bases not matched to a gene: 9. The CDR3 here is CASRSAGDRADTQYF. CDR3 in DNA: TGTGCCAGCAGGTCAGCGGGAGATAGGGCAGATACGCAGTATTTT.

This clonotype was seen only once. A much larger clonotype is one base distant, so this may be a read error. The chain uses TRBV6-5 and TRBJ2-1, with D hard to call. This CDR3 comprises 12 residues. Germline-derived CDR1 and CDR2 are MNHEY and SVGAGI. V shed 0 bases and J shed 10 bases, with 7 bases lying between them. The CDR3: CASSYSWVEQFF. The CDR3 nucleotides are TGTGCCAGCAGTTACTCTTGGGTGGAGCAGTTCTTC.

V and J are TRBV20-1 and TRBJ2-3; 7 positions match TRBD2. CDR3 length: 13 amino acids. Per germline, CDR1 DFQATT and CDR2 SNEGSKA (reference sequence). With 5 bases clipped from V and 2 bases from J, the junction kept 4 bases outside the gene matches. The CDR3 spells CSAPGTNTDTQYF. DNA for the CDR3: TGCAGTGCTCCCGGGACTAACACAGATACGCAGTATTTT.

This clonotype was found a few times. The chain links TRBV11-3 to TRBJ2-1; 7 nucleotides match TRBD2. J was trimmed by 10 bases and V by 5 bases; bases with no gene match: 2. CDR3 length: 11 amino acids. From germline, CDR1 is SGHNT and CDR2 YENEEA. This CDR3 reads CASSTGGEQFF. Here the CDR3 DNA reads TGTGCCAGCAGCACGGGAGGCGAGCAGTTCTTC.

This clonotype turned up a few times. CDR3 loop: CASSIIQGYEQYF. CDR3 DNA: TGTGCCAGCAGTATTATTCAGGGCTACGAGCAGTACTTC. The rearrangement uses TRBV27 and TRBJ2-7; the D gene is possibly TRBD1 (5 bases). V lost 5 bases and J lost 3, with 11 bases in between. The CDR3 loop spans 13 amino acids. Germline V gene data show CDR1 as MNHEY and CDR2 as SMNVEV (reference sequence).

This clonotype was seen more than once but under ten times. The CDR3 nucleotides read TGTGCCAGCAGCCGGACTAGCGGGTTCTCCTACGAGCAGTACTTC. Translation gives CASSRTSGFSYEQYF. The genes are TRBV3-1 and TRBJ2-7; the match to TRBD2 covers 11 bases. In germline, CDR1 is LGHDT, CDR2 YNNKEL (reference sequence). This CDR3 contains 15 residues. Germline trimming cut 4 bases from V and 0 bases from J; bases unmatched to any gene: 2.

Here the CDR3 DNA reads TGTGCCAGTAGTAGGATGAATGGCGGGAGTAAGTCGGGCGAGCAGTACTTC. This encodes CASSRMNGGSKSGEQYF. The chain joins TRBV19 to TRBJ2-4; 7 bases map to TRBD2. The end of the DNA aligns better with TRBJ2-7, so the J call may be wrong. CDR1 and CDR2 from the germline V gene are LNHDA and SQIVND (reference sequence). The CDR3 consists of 17 residues.

The chain has TRBV5-1 and TRBJ1-1; D gene unclear. V dropped 1 base and J dropped 5 bases, with 12 bases sitting between them. Looked up from germline, CDR1 is SGHRS and CDR2 is YFSETQ. This CDR3 comprises 14 residues. CDR3 sequence reads: CASSLQTGGTEAFF. The CDR3 DNA is TGCGCCAGCAGCTTGCAAACGGGAGGGACTGAAGCTTTCTTT.